Each of the 14 T cell receptor beta chains below was sequenced from the same sample in a study of vaccination effects on CD4 cells after COVID-19. These receptors are not linked to any known antigen. The authors isolated CD4+ T cells after nine to eleven days of culture. Participants each got two BNT162b2 or mRNA-1273 vaccine doses. The data were produced by immunoSEQ multiplex PCR, yet TCRdb's version contains in-frame clones alone and is incomplete. In the table there are nearly 45,000 clones, approximately 70% of which are singletons. The source was CD4+ T cells from PBMCs cultured without peptide, collected after COVID-19 vaccination. The origin of the receptors is a human donor who received a COVID-19 vaccine.

The V and J genes are TRBV6-5 and TRBJ2-7; a weak D match, TRBD2 (6 bases). Germline-derived CDR1 and CDR2 are MNHEY and SVGAGI. The CDR3 is 14 amino acids. Trimming left V 0 bases short and J 0 bases short, with 6 bases between. CDR3: CASSYSGGSYEQYF. Written as DNA, the CDR3 is TGTGCCAGCAGTTACTCGGGAGGCTCCTACGAGCAGTACTTC.

CDR3 loop: CASSPSGPDQRSYNSPLHF. In DNA form, the CDR3 reads TGCGCCAGCAGCCCCAGTGGCCCTGACCAAAGGTCCTATAATTCACCCCTCCACTTT. V and J are TRBV5-1 and TRBJ1-6; D gene uncertain. Trimming took off 4 bases at V and 1 base at J, with 21 bases between the two ends. From germline, CDR1 is SGHRS and CDR2 YFSETQ. This CDR3 contains 19 residues.

This clone was seen only once. The rearrangement joins TRBV19 to TRBJ1-4, with D possibly TRBD1 on 6 matching bases. Germline-derived CDR1 and CDR2 are LNHDA and SQIVND (reference sequence). V was shortened by 5 bases and J by 0 bases, with 19 bases between the two germline ends. This CDR3 comprises 18 residues. The CDR3 loop is CASSPGTRTAATNEKLFF. In DNA form, the CDR3 reads TGTGCCAGTAGTCCAGGGACAAGAACGGCTGCAACTAATGAAAAACTGTTTTTT.

The J gene is TRBJ1-2, the V gene TRBV19; D gene unclear. Germline V gene lookup returns CDR1 LNHDA and CDR2 SQIVND (reference sequence). V lost 3 bases and J 8 bases, leaving 13 bases between the germline ends. The CDR3 has 13 residues. CDR3 amino acids: CASSIGSNNGYTF. CDR3 DNA: TGTGCCAGTAGTATCGGGAGTAATAACGGCTACACCTTC.

The V and J genes are TRBV7-2 and TRBJ2-2, with 7 bases lining up with TRBD2. CDR1 and CDR2 (germline): SGHTA, FQGNSA. V dropped 1 base and J dropped 3; count of bases not matched to a gene: 2. The CDR3 runs to 15 residues. The CDR3 reads CASSLVAGYTGELFF. In DNA form, the CDR3 reads TGTGCCAGCAGCTTAGTAGCGGGTTACACCGGGGAGCTGTTTTTT. Filled out from reference TRBV7-2 and TRBJ2-2, the complete variable domain reads GAGVSQSPSNKVTEKGKDVELRCDPISGHTALYWYRQSLGQGLEFLIYFQGNSAPDKSGLPSDRFSAERTGGSVSTLTIQRTQQEDSAVYLCASSLVAGYTGELFFGEGSRLTVL.

The chain combines TRBV28 with TRBJ1-2; the D gene is possibly TRBD1 (5 bases). The length of the CDR3 is 15 residues. The V end lost 2 bases, the J end lost 8 bases, and 18 bases lay between the germline ends. Germline V lookup: CDR1 MDHEN, CDR2 SYDVKM. The CDR3 sequence: CASSLARAGTRGYTF. CDR3 nucleotides: TGTGCCAGCAGTTTAGCGAGGGCAGGGACTAGGGGCTACACCTTC.

The gene calls are TRBV5-6 and TRBJ1-6, with 8 nucleotides matching TRBD1. Germline V gene sequence: CDR1 SGHDT, CDR2 YYEEEE. This CDR3 is built from 16 residues. V trimming: 2 bases; J trimming: 4 bases; junction bases outside the gene matches: 5. The DNA of the CDR3 is TGTGCCAGCAGCTTTGGGACAGGTTCTTATAATTCACCCCTCCACTTT. Its protein product is CASSFGTGSYNSPLHF.

The CDR3 DNA reads TGCAGCGCCATCGACGGCGGGAACACTGAAGCTTTCTTT. Translating gives CSAIDGGNTEAFF. V is TRBV29-1 and J is TRBJ1-1, with D unresolved. Trimming removed 7 bases at V and 1 base at J, with 13 bases between. CDR1 and CDR2 from the germline V gene are SQVTM and ANQGSEA. CDR3 size: 13 residues.

The V gene is TRBV27, the J gene TRBJ2-5, with D unclear. CDR1 MNHEY and CDR2 SMNVEV come from the germline V gene (reference sequence). V gave up 5 bases and J gave up 1 base, with 8 bases separating them. The CDR3 loop spans 13 amino acids. In DNA form, the CDR3 reads TGTGCCAGCAGTCGGGCCAGCCAAGAGACCCAGTACTTC. It yields the protein CASSRASQETQYF.

The rearrangement uses TRBV3-1 (or the pseudogene TRBV3-2) and TRBJ2-1; D unclear. V was shortened by 4 bases and J by 6 bases, with 10 bases between the two germline ends. The CDR3 spans 13 residues. Germline V lookup: CDR1 LGHDT, CDR2 YNNKEL (reference sequence). The CDR3 loop is CASSPQVGNEQFF. The CDR3 DNA reads TGTGCCAGCAGCCCCCAGGTCGGCAATGAGCAGTTCTTC.

The chain carries TRBV19 and TRBJ2-1; 12 positions agree with TRBD2. CDR1 and CDR2 from the germline V gene are LNHDA and SQIVND (reference sequence). Trimming at V came to 6 bases and at J to 0 bases, leaving 6 bases not matched to a gene. The CDR3 contains 17 residues. CDR3 DNA sequence: TGTGCCAGTAGGACGACGGGACTAGCGGGCTCCTACAATGAGCAGTTCTTC. Encoded protein: CASRTTGLAGSYNEQFF.

The chain uses TRBV4-1 and TRBJ1-4, with D maybe TRBD1 (5 bases). CDR1 is MGHRA, CDR2 YSYEKL, per germline. The CDR3 is made up of 15 amino acids. V lost 1 base and J lost 11, with 17 bases in between. CDR3 region: CASSQGARERTKLFF. In nucleotides, the CDR3 is TGCGCCAGCAGCCAAGGGGCCAGGGAAAGGACTAAACTGTTTTTT.

This clone was observed a single time. The chain couples TRBV19 to TRBJ1-6, with 10 bases identical to TRBD1. CDR1 LNHDA and CDR2 SQIVND come from the germline V gene (reference sequence). This CDR3 is built from 17 residues. The ends lost 6 bases at V and 1 base at J; junction bases unmatched: 6. CDR3 in amino acids: CASSPRDRGSYNSPLHF. CDR3 sequence (DNA): TGTGCCAGTAGCCCCCGGGACAGGGGTTCCTATAATTCACCCCTCCACTTT.

This rearrangement joins TRBV11-2 to TRBJ2-4, with 9 nucleotides matching TRBD1. This CDR3 has 16 residues. V shed 3 bases and J 1 base; nucleotides not matched to a gene: 4. Germline CDR1 reads SGHAT; CDR2 reads FQNNGV. CDR3: CASSLGTGWAKNIQYF. The CDR3 DNA sequence: TGTGCCAGCAGCTTGGGGACAGGGTGGGCCAAAAACATTCAGTACTTC.